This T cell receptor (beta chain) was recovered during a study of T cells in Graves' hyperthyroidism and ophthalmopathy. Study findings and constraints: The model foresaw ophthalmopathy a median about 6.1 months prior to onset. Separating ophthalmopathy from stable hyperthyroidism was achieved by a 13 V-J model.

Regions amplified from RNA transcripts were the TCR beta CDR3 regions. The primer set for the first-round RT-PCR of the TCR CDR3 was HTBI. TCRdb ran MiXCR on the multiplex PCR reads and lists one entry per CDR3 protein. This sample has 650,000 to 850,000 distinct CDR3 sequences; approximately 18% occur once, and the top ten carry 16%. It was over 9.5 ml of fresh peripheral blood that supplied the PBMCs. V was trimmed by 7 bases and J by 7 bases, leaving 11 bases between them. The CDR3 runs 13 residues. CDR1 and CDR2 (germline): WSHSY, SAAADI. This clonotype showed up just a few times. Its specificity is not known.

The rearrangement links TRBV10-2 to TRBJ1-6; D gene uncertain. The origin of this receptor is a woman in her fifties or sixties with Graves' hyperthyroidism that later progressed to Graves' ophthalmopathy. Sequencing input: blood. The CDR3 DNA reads TGCGCCAGCATGGAAGGGCCGAATTCACCCCTCCACTTT. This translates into CASMEGPNSPLHF.